Listed below are T cell receptor beta chains from one sample, sequenced in a study of T cells after yellow fever vaccination. In TCRdb, the 5' RACE reads were re-called with MiXCR into one record per CDR3 protein. Of around 300,000 distinct CDR3 sequences detected, 4.1% appear once; the ten largest clones hold roughly 24%. The sample here was PBMCs, taken 5 days after the yellow fever booster vaccination. All receptors come from a man between 18 and 29 years old who received the YFV17D yellow fever vaccine. The CDR3 runs from the conserved cysteine through the conserved F or W. A D gene is named only where the DNA matches it firmly. Clone size is stated in some rows and not others, as once, few, many or a class when expanded.

J: TRBJ2-1
length: 14
V: TRBV11-2
D: NA
size: few
DNA: TGTGCCAGCAGCTCAGGACAGAACTACAATGAGCAGTTCTTC
CDR3: CASSSGQNYNEQFF

J: TRBJ2-5
length: 14
V: TRBV5-1
D: NA
size: many
DNA: TGCGCCAGCAGCTTGGTGGGGCCGGGGGAGACCCAGTACTTC
CDR3: CASSLVGPGETQYF

J: TRBJ1-1
length: 16
V: TRBV3-1
D: TRBD1
size: few
DNA: TGTGCCAGCAGCGGACACAGGGGAGGTATGAACACTGAAGCTTTCTTT
CDR3: CASSGHRGGMNTEAFF

J: TRBJ2-2
length: 14
V: TRBV15
D: NA
size: few
DNA: TGTGCCACCAGCGGATCGGGGCTAGGTGGGGAGCTGTTTTTT
CDR3: CATSGSGLGGELFF

J: TRBJ2-7
length: 13
V: TRBV7-9
D: NA
size: NA
DNA: TGTGCCAGCAGCTTACCTCTCAAGGCCGAGCAGTACTTC
CDR3: CASSLPLKAEQYF

J: TRBJ1-3
length: 23
V: TRBV20-1
D: TRBD1
size: few
DNA: TGCAGTGCTAGAGCCCTTGTCGGGGACAGGGGCCCTCGGCCCGCTCTCTCTGGAAACACCATATATTTT
CDR3: CSARALVGDRGPRPALSGNTIYF

J: TRBJ2-1
length: 13
V: TRBV10-3
D: NA
size: NA
DNA: TGTGCCATGGCGGATAAAGAGTACAATGAGCAGTTCTTC
CDR3: CAMADKEYNEQFF

J: TRBJ2-2
length: 14
V: TRBV3-1
D: NA
size: many
DNA: TGTGCCAGCAGCCAAGATCAGTGGAACGGGGAGCTGTTTTTT
CDR3: CASSQDQWNGELFF

J: TRBJ1-3
length: 14
V: TRBV12-3/TRBV12-4
D: NA
size: few
DNA: TGTGCCAGCAGTTCCCGTTTTTCTGGAAACACCATATATTTT
CDR3: CASSSRFSGNTIYF

J: TRBJ1-2
length: 14
V: TRBV5-1
D: NA
size: many
DNA: TGCGCCAGCAGCTTGGACGGTTCTAACTATGGCTACACCTTC
CDR3: CASSLDGSNYGYTF

J: TRBJ1-5
length: 16
V: TRBV4-2
D: TRBD1
size: many
DNA: TGTGCCAGCAGCCAGGACAGGGGTACGGGCAATCAGCCCCAGCATTTT
CDR3: CASSQDRGTGNQPQHF

J: TRBJ2-3
length: 15
V: TRBV5-1
D: NA
size: few
DNA: TGCGCCAGCAGCTCCCTTGAGGGAGGCACAGATACGCAGTATTTT
CDR3: CASSSLEGGTDTQYF

J: TRBJ2-5
length: 18
V: TRBV6-5
D: TRBD2
size: NA
DNA: TGTGCCAGCAGCCTAGGAAGCGGGGGGCCCAAGTACCAAGAGACCCAGTACTTC
CDR3: CASSLGSGGPKYQETQYF

J: TRBJ2-1
length: 14
V: TRBV5-1
D: TRBD1
size: few
DNA: TGCGCCAGCAGCGACGGGACAGGGGGCAATGAGCAGTTCTTC
CDR3: CASSDGTGGNEQFF

J: TRBJ1-4
length: 15
V: TRBV4-1
D: NA
size: few
DNA: TGCGCCAGCAGCCAAGAGGCAACGGTTGGCGAAAAACTGTTTTTT
CDR3: CASSQEATVGEKLFF

J: TRBJ2-5
length: 14
V: TRBV11-1
D: NA
size: many
DNA: TGTGCCAGCAGCAACAGAGACGGACAAGAGACCCAGTACTTC
CDR3: CASSNRDGQETQYF

J: TRBJ2-2
length: 14
V: TRBV20-1
D: NA
size: many
DNA: TGCAGTGCTAGGATTTCAGAGAACACCGGGGAGCTGTTTTTT
CDR3: CSARISENTGELFF

J: TRBJ2-3
length: 11
V: TRBV20-1
D: NA
size: few
DNA: TGCAGTGCCACCTTGGGGGATACGCAGTATTTT
CDR3: CSATLGDTQYF

J: TRBJ2-3
length: 14
V: TRBV7-6
D: NA
size: few
DNA: TGTGCCAGCAGCTTAGCAAGGGTTCCAGATACGCAGTATTTT
CDR3: CASSLARVPDTQYF

J: TRBJ1-5
length: 14
V: TRBV7-2
D: TRBD1
size: NA
DNA: TGTGCCAGCAGCTCGGACAGGGGGGGAGGACCCCAGCATTTT
CDR3: CASSSDRGGGPQHF

J: TRBJ1-1
length: 16
V: TRBV7-9
D: NA
size: NA
DNA: TGTGCCAGCAGCTTAGCGCTAGCAGGGGCCTACACTGAAGCTTTCTTT
CDR3: CASSLALAGAYTEAFF

J: TRBJ2-7
length: 11
V: TRBV2
D: NA
size: few
DNA: TGTGCCAGCGTTCTCTCCTACGAGCAGTACTTC
CDR3: CASVLSYEQYF

J: TRBJ2-5
length: 17
V: TRBV3-1
D: TRBD2
size: few
DNA: TGTGCCAGCAGCCAAGGACTAGGACTAGCGGGAGAAGAGACCCAGTACTTC
CDR3: CASSQGLGLAGEETQYF

J: TRBJ1-1
length: 13
V: TRBV20-1
D: NA
size: few
DNA: TGCAGTGCTAGAGCTCCCTCCCTCACTGAAGCTTTCTTT
CDR3: CSARAPSLTEAFF

J: TRBJ2-5
length: 14
V: TRBV7-2
D: NA
size: many
DNA: TGTGCCAGCAGCAACAGACATCCGACAGAGACCCAGTACTTC
CDR3: CASSNRHPTETQYF

J: TRBJ1-5
length: 13
V: TRBV7-9
D: NA
size: many
DNA: TGTGCCAGCAGTGACAGCGCCCTGGAGCCCCAGCATTTT
CDR3: CASSDSALEPQHF

J: TRBJ2-3
length: 17
V: TRBV4-3
D: TRBD1
size: many
DNA: TGCGCCAGCAGCCAAGAGGGACAGGGGGTGACGACAGATACGCAGTATTTT
CDR3: CASSQEGQGVTTDTQYF

J: TRBJ1-4
length: 14
V: TRBV7-8
D: TRBD1
size: NA
DNA: TGTGCCAGCAGTCTCGACAGGGGTAGAGGAAAACTGTTTTTT
CDR3: CASSLDRGRGKLFF

J: TRBJ2-3
length: 16
V: TRBV14
D: NA
size: NA
DNA: TGTGCCAGCAGCCCCCACCGTAAGAAGCTTACAGATACGCAGTATTTT
CDR3: CASSPHRKKLTDTQYF

J: TRBJ2-5
length: 14
V: TRBV18
D: NA
size: NA
DNA: TGTGCCAGCTCATCTACAGACGGAAAAGAGACCCAGTACTTC
CDR3: CASSSTDGKETQYF

J: TRBJ1-3
length: 15
V: TRBV7-6
D: TRBD1
size: few
DNA: TGTGCCAGCAGCAACCGGGACAGGCTCCCAAACACCATATATTTT
CDR3: CASSNRDRLPNTIYF

J: TRBJ2-5
length: 17
V: TRBV25-1
D: TRBD2
size: NA
DNA: TGTGCCAGCAGTGCGACTAGCGGGGGGGCACTCCGGGAGACCCAGTACTTC
CDR3: CASSATSGGALRETQYF

J: TRBJ1-2
length: 11
V: TRBV29-1
D: NA
size: few
DNA: TGCAGCGTTGCTATCCGGGGTGGCTACACCTTC
CDR3: CSVAIRGGYTF

J: TRBJ2-3
length: 18
V: TRBV12-3/TRBV12-4
D: TRBD2
size: few
DNA: TGTGCCAGCAGATCCGAGACAAGGACTAGCGAGGGCACAGATACGCAGTATTTT
CDR3: CASRSETRTSEGTDTQYF

J: TRBJ2-5
length: 15
V: TRBV27
D: TRBD1
size: NA
DNA: TGTGCCAGCAGGGCCGGGACAGGCGCTGCGGAGACCCAGTACTTC
CDR3: CASRAGTGAAETQYF

J: TRBJ2-2
length: 14
V: TRBV7-2
D: NA
size: NA
DNA: TGTGCCAGCAGCTCCCTGCCGGGCACCGGGGAGCTGTTTTTT
CDR3: CASSSLPGTGELFF

J: TRBJ2-5
length: 13
V: TRBV6-2/TRBV6-3
D: NA
size: NA
DNA: TGTGCCAGCAGTTCCACAGGGTGGGAGACCCAGTACTTC
CDR3: CASSSTGWETQYF